This T cell receptor (beta chain) is drawn from a study of cytomegalovirus exposure and HLA in healthy donors. This clone was seen only once. This PCR relied on a set of 60 Vbeta primers and 13 Jbeta primers. TCRdb's table, derived via immunoSEQ multiplex PCR, lists solely in-frame clones and lacks some. The profile shows about 59,000 clones, under 80% of them singletons. Germline assignment: CDR1 SGHRS and CDR2 YFSETQ. The CDR3 is 14 residues long. Trimming at V came to 3 bases and at J to 0 bases, leaving 2 bases not matched to a gene. The sequenced sample was PBMCs. J is TRBJ1-1 and V is TRBV5-1, with 7 bases lining up with TRBD1. This receptor was obtained from a young man in good health and CMV-seropositive. The CDR3 region has the DNA TGCGCCAGCAGCTCGGGACAGTTGAACACTGAAGCTTTCTTT. Amino acid sequence: CASSSGQLNTEAFF.